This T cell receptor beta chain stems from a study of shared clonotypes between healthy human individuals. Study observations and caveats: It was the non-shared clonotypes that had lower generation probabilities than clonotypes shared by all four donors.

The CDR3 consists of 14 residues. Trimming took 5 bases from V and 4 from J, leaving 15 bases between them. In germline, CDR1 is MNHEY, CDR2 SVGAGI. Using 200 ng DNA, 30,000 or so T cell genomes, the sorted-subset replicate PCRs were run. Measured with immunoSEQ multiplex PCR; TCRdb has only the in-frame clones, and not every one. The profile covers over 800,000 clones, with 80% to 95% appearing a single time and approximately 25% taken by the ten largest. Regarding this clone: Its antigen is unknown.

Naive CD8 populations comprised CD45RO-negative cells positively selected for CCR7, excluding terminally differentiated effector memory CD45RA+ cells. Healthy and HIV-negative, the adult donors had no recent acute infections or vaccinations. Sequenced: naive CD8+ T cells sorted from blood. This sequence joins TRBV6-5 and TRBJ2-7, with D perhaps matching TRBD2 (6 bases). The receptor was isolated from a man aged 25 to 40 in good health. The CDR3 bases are TGTGCCAGCAGTGCCGCGGGACCAATATACGAGCAGTACTTC. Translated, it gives CASSAAGPIYEQYF.